This entry is about one TCR beta chain. Its antigen is not yet known. No much larger clonotype is one base removed from it; base qualities were not supplied. The data belong to a study of technical replicates of blood from several donors (dated by TCRdb to about 2017). Between the V and J ends, shortened by 0 bases and 3 bases respectively, the junction contains 9 bases. The CDR3, from cysteine to phenylalanine, totals 14 residues. The entry retains the CDR3 DNA only, 42 bases that are in frame from base 1. CDR1 and CDR2 are drawn from the germline V gene (reference sequence): PRHDT, FYEKMQ. Libraries were prepared through the immunoSEQ multiplex PCR assay. Drawn from immuneACCESS, this table holds only the in-frame rearrangements with V and J called that TCRdb kept. Clones are partly lost; checked studies trace under half to an unresolved V gene and leave the rest unexplained. In all, the sample holds 75,000 to 100,000 clones, and approximately 96% of those were seen once. 0.3% to 0.45% of the sample lies in the top ten.

The source material was T cells isolated from PBMCs. This receptor chain uses TRBV13 and TRBJ2-7, with an unclear D gene assignment. This clonotype was sampled from a human donor in good health. The DNA reads as follows: TGTGCCAGCAGCTTAGGTACACCTCACTACGAGCAGTACTTC. Its translation reads: CASSLGTPHYEQYF. The reference TRBV13 and TRBJ2-7 proteins fill in what lies around the CDR3, so the full variable domain reads AAGVIQSPRHLIKEKRETATLKCYPIPRHDTVYWYQQGPGQDPQFLISFYEKMQSDKGSIPDRFSAQQFSDYHSELNMSSLELGDSALYFCASSLGTPHYEQYFGPGTRLTVT.